The 32 T cell receptor beta chains below come from one sample, sequenced in a study of T cell repertoires in cytomegalovirus infection. No antigens are known for them. TCRdb recomputed calls from the reads with MiXCR, one row per CDR3 protein. Of some 700,000 distinct CDR3 sequences in the sample, around a third were seen once. This sample comprised cultured PBMCs, obtained from culture after CMV antigen stimulation. All receptors derive from a human donor in good health (CMV status not recorded). Some clones in this sample may be carry-over from other donors' samples.

The rearrangement uses TRBV7-2 and TRBJ1-1; no clear D. Per germline, CDR1 SGHTA and CDR2 FQGNSA. CDR3 length: 15 amino acids. The V gene lost 5 bases and the J gene lost 0 bases, with 13 bases spanning the gap. In DNA form, the CDR3 reads TGTGCCAGCAGCCGACGACGGATCATGAACACTGAAGCTTTCTTT. It codes for CASSRRRIMNTEAFF.

This clonotype appeared once. V usage is TRBV20-1 and J usage is TRBJ2-7; tentative D call: TRBD1 (6 bases). Trimming removed 1 base at V and 7 bases at J, with 14 bases between. The CDR3 totals 13 residues. Germline lookup yields CDR1 DFQATT and CDR2 SNEGSKA (reference sequence). The CDR3 protein is CSARATGTGEQYF. CDR3 DNA: TGCAGTGCTAGAGCCACAGGGACGGGAGAGCAGTACTTC.

The gene calls are TRBV7-9 and TRBJ2-5; TRBD2 might be the D (7 bases). The germline gives CDR1 SEHNR, CDR2 FQNEAQ (reference sequence). The CDR3 is made up of 16 amino acids. Trimming took off 3 bases at V and 5 bases at J, with 19 bases between the two ends. The CDR3 DNA sequence: TGTGCCAGCAGCTTCCGATACGGGGGGCGAGGCGAGACCCAGTACTTC. Encoded protein: CASSFRYGGRGETQYF. The full variable domain, its missing parts supplied by reference TRBV7-9 and TRBJ2-5, is DTGVSQNPRHKITKRGQNVTFRCDPISEHNRLYWYRQTLGQGPEFLTYFQNEAQLEKSRLLSDRFSAERPKGSFSTLEIQRTEQGDSAMYLCASSFRYGGRGETQYFGPGTRLLVL.

This clonotype was seen only a few times. The CDR3 DNA reads TGTGCCAGCAGTCAAGGAGGCAGGTCCAATGAAAAACTGTTTTTT. This encodes CASSQGGRSNEKLFF. V gene TRBV6-1 combines with J gene TRBJ1-4; D unresolved. The V and J ends lost 5 bases and 5 bases respectively, with 15 bases between them. Germline V gives CDR1 MNHNS, CDR2 SASEGT. This CDR3 is 15 amino acids long.

The CDR3 coding sequence is TGTGCCAGCAGTGAAGAAGAAACAGCCTATAATTCACCCCTCCACTTT. This codes for CASSEEETAYNSPLHF. This chain links TRBV6-2 or TRBV6-3 with TRBJ1-6; D ambiguous. Trimming stripped 5 bases from V and 2 bases from J, with 13 bases between. Germline values: CDR1 MNHEY, CDR2 SVGEGT. The CDR3 consists of 16 residues.

V gene TRBV19 combines with J gene TRBJ2-1, with 10 positions matching TRBD1. Germline CDR1 is LNHDA and CDR2 is SQIVND (reference sequence). This CDR3 comprises 14 residues. J lost 10 bases, V lost 7 bases, and 10 bases had no gene match. The CDR3 DNA is TGTGCCAGTACCGGGACAGGGGTCGGCCACGAGCAGTTCTTC. It codes for CASTGTGVGHEQFF.

This clonotype was seen many times. The V gene is TRBV7-2, the J gene TRBJ1-1, with D maybe TRBD1 (5 bases). Germline loops: CDR1 SGHTA, CDR2 FQGNSA. Trimming took off 3 bases at V and 11 bases at J, with 13 bases between the two ends. The CDR3 extends over 12 amino acids. This chain's CDR3 is CASSLGLSWAFF. The CDR3 DNA sequence: TGTGCCAGCAGCTTGGGGCTGTCTTGGGCTTTCTTT.

This clonotype was seen only a few times. This sequence joins TRBV7-2 and TRBJ2-1, with TRBD2 identical over 12 bases. CDR1 and CDR2 from the germline V gene are SGHTA and FQGNSA. V shed 1 base and J 7 bases; nucleotides not matched to a gene: 2. CDR3 length: 15 amino acids. The CDR3 DNA reads as TGTGCCAGCAGCTTAGTAGGGACTAGCGGGAATGAGCAGTTCTTC. Its translation is CASSLVGTSGNEQFF.

The chain carries TRBV3-1 and TRBJ2-7, with D perhaps matching TRBD1 (5 bases). The CDR3 sequence is 13 residues long. With 4 bases removed from V and 7 bases from J, the gap between germline ends came to 14 bases. The germline V gene encodes CDR1 LGHDT and CDR2 YNNKEL (reference sequence). The CDR3 loop reads CASSRQGLREQYF. CDR3 DNA sequence: TGTGCCAGCAGCCGGCAGGGTTTGCGGGAGCAGTACTTC.

This clonotype has more than one count but fewer than ten. The rearrangement uses TRBV24-1 and TRBJ2-3; weak D call: TRBD1 (5 bases). Germline CDR1 reads KGHDR; CDR2 reads SFDVKD. Trimming left V 2 bases short and J 0 bases short, with 8 bases between. The CDR3 is 15 residues long. The CDR3 region has the DNA TGTGCCACCAGTGATTCCCGACAGAGCACAGATACGCAGTATTTT. Translation: CATSDSRQSTDTQYF.

Details on this clonotype: A much larger clone lies a single base off, so this may be a read error. This CDR3 is CASSLSGMPQHF. CDR3 DNA: TGTGCCAGCAGCTTATCAGGGATGCCCCAGCATTTT. The genes are TRBV7-2 and TRBJ1-5, with D possibly matching TRBD1 (5 bases). CDR1 SGHTA and CDR2 FQGNSA come from the germline V gene. The V end was cut by 2 bases, the J end by 9 bases, with 8 bases between. CDR3 size: 12 residues.

This clonotype has at least ten counts. The chain joins TRBV7-2 to TRBJ1-2; TRBD1 agrees at 7 bases. The CDR3 runs to 14 residues. Germline CDR1 reads SGHTA; CDR2 reads FQGNSA. V lost 6 bases and J lost 7; bases outside the gene matches: 11. This chain's CDR3 is CASSKGDRSGGYTF. The CDR3 region has the DNA TGTGCCAGCAGTAAGGGGGACAGATCCGGTGGCTACACCTTC. Complete variable domain (other parts from reference TRBV7-2 and TRBJ1-2): GAGVSQSPSNKVTEKGKDVELRCDPISGHTALYWYRQSLGQGLEFLIYFQGNSAPDKSGLPSDRFSAERTGGSVSTLTIQRTQQEDSAVYLCASSKGDRSGGYTFGSGTRLTVV.

In its sample, this clonotype was seen a few times. J is TRBJ1-2 and V is TRBV6-1; 8 bases agree with TRBD1. J was trimmed by 3 bases and V by 7 bases; bases with no gene match: 1. Germline CDR1 and CDR2: MNHNS and SASEGT. The length of the CDR3 is 12 residues. This CDR3 reads CASTDRDYGYTF. Here the CDR3 DNA reads TGTGCCAGCACGGACAGGGACTATGGCTACACCTTC.

The chain joins TRBV6-2 or TRBV6-3 to TRBJ1-1; tentative D call: TRBD1 (5 bases). V shed 3 bases and J shed 0 bases, with 20 bases lying between them. Germline V gene sequence: CDR1 MNHEY, CDR2 SVGEGT. The CDR3 runs 18 residues. The CDR3 region is CASSYSDRARGMNTEAFF. In DNA, the CDR3 is TGTGCCAGCAGTTATTCCGACAGAGCCCGAGGAATGAACACTGAAGCTTTCTTT.

This clonotype appeared many times. The V and J genes are TRBV5-6 and TRBJ2-3; D is undetermined. The CDR3 runs 12 residues. The germline V gene has CDR1 SGHDT and CDR2 YYEEEE. Trimming stripped 0 bases from V and 6 bases from J, with 5 bases between. CDR3 in DNA: TGTGCCAGCAGCTTGGACGACGATACGCAGTATTTT. This translates into CASSLDDDTQYF.

The chain recombines TRBV6-2 or TRBV6-3 with TRBJ2-5, with TRBD2 matching 7 bases. V was clipped by 6 bases and J by 1 base; unmatched bases: 5. CDR1 MNHEY and CDR2 SVGEGT come from the germline V gene. This CDR3 is built from 14 residues. The CDR3 DNA is TGTGCCAGCAGACCGGGGGGAGCCCAAGAGACCCAGTACTTC. This gives the protein CASRPGGAQETQYF.

V usage is TRBV19 and J usage is TRBJ2-5; either TRBD1 or TRBD2 may supply D (5 bases each). The CDR3 loop spans 16 amino acids. With 1 base removed from V and 5 bases from J, the gap between germline ends came to 17 bases. Germline loops: CDR1 LNHDA, CDR2 SQIVND (reference sequence). Here the CDR3 reads CASSIVRGRGDETQYF. CDR3 DNA sequence: TGTGCCAGTAGTATAGTCCGGGGTCGAGGGGATGAGACCCAGTACTTC.

The chain recombines TRBV27 with TRBJ2-1, with 10 nucleotides matching TRBD2. CDR3 length: 15 residues. The germline V gene encodes CDR1 MNHEY and CDR2 SMNVEV (reference sequence). The ends lost 6 bases at V and 8 bases at J; junction bases unmatched: 10. The CDR3 bases are TGTGCCAGCAGCCCAAGCGGGAGGGCCTCTTATGAGCAGTTCTTC. Its protein product is CASSPSGRASYEQFF.

This chain links TRBV9 with TRBJ1-2; 7 bases align to TRBD1. Germline lookup yields CDR1 SGDLS and CDR2 YYNGEE. V shed 5 bases and J 4 bases; nucleotides not matched to a gene: 14. The CDR3 runs 16 residues. For the CDR3, the DNA is TGTGCCAGCAGTAACTCCGGGACAGACAGAGGCTATGGCTACACCTTC. Its protein is CASSNSGTDRGYGYTF.

This clonotype has only a few counts. The chain links TRBV11-2 to TRBJ2-1; 8 positions agree with TRBD2. J gave up 8 bases and V 3 bases, and 6 bases lay outside the gene matches. In germline, CDR1 is SGHAT, CDR2 FQNNGV. The CDR3 length is 14 residues. The CDR3 sequence: CASSFWREVDEQFF. DNA for the CDR3: TGTGCCAGCAGCTTTTGGCGGGAGGTCGATGAGCAGTTCTTC.

This sequence joins TRBV6-5 and TRBJ1-2; no definite D call. This CDR3 contains 16 residues. Germline-derived CDR1 and CDR2 are MNHEY and SVGAGI. Trimming left V 1 base short and J 7 bases short, with 19 bases between. The CDR3 here is CASSYLAAPGPSGYTF. The DNA of the CDR3 is TGTGCCAGCAGTTACTTAGCAGCTCCCGGGCCGAGTGGCTACACCTTC.

This clonotype has just a few counts. CDR3 bases: TGTGCCAGCAGCTTGTCCGGGACAATCCCTGGCTACACCTTC. This translates into CASSLSGTIPGYTF. The V call is TRBV5-4, the J call TRBJ1-2; D is perhaps TRBD1 (6 bases). The CDR3 sequence is 14 residues long. Germline lookup yields CDR1 SGHNT and CDR2 YYREEE (reference sequence). The V end was cut by 1 base, the J end by 7 bases, with 14 bases between. The entire variable domain, with the rest obtained from reference TRBV5-4 and TRBJ1-2, is as follows: ETGVTQSPTHLIKTRGQQVTLRCSSQSGHNTVSWYQQALGQGPQFIFQYYREEENGRGNFPPRFSGLQFPNYSSELNVNALELDDSALYLCASSLSGTIPGYTFGSGTRLTVV.

The table lists this clonotype with many counts. The rearrangement joins TRBV7-2 to TRBJ1-4; 7 bases map to TRBD1. Germline trimming cut 3 bases from V and 1 base from J; bases unmatched to any gene: 2. Germline CDR1 reads SGHTA; CDR2 reads FQGNSA. The CDR3 contains 15 residues. The CDR3 loop reads CASSLYRGTNEKLFF. For the CDR3, the DNA is TGTGCCAGCAGCTTGTACAGGGGAACTAATGAAAAACTGTTTTTT.

Note on this clonotype: This clone may be a read error of a much larger clone one base away. The chain employs TRBV7-2 and TRBJ2-1; TRBD2 matches 10 bases. The CDR3 length is 16 residues. From germline, CDR1 is SGHTA and CDR2 FQGNSA. CDR3 sequence (DNA): TGTGCCAGCAGCTTAGTGCCTAGCGGGAGAGAGAATGAGCATTTCTTC. Protein sequence: CASSLVPSGRENEHFF.

The rearrangement uses TRBV5-4 and TRBJ1-6; 8 bases fit TRBD1. The ends lost 4 bases at V and 10 bases at J; junction bases unmatched: 4. CDR3 length equals 13 residues. Germline CDR1 SGHNT, CDR2 YYREEE (reference sequence). CDR3 DNA sequence: TGTGCCAGCAGCGTGGACAGGGAATCACCCCTCCACTTT. Translation: CASSVDRESPLHF.

The V gene is TRBV6-2 or TRBV6-3, the J gene TRBJ1-1, with D possibly matching TRBD1 (5 bases). With 2 bases removed from V and 4 bases from J, the gap between germline ends came to 17 bases. This CDR3 region has 16 residues. The germline CDR1 and CDR2 sequences are MNHEY and SVGEGT. The CDR3 spells CASSYHGTALPTEAFF. CDR3 DNA sequence: TGTGCCAGCAGTTACCACGGGACCGCCTTGCCCACTGAAGCTTTCTTT.

The J gene is TRBJ2-5, the V gene TRBV27, with 8 bases fitting TRBD2. Germline V gene sequence: CDR1 MNHEY, CDR2 SMNVEV (reference sequence). This CDR3 has 16 amino acids. V lost 1 base, J lost 0 bases, and 4 bases stayed unmatched. The CDR3 loop is CASSLLNGGDQETQYF. Here the CDR3 DNA reads TGTGCCAGCAGTTTATTAAACGGGGGGGACCAAGAGACCCAGTACTTC.

This clonotype occurred a few times. This chain links TRBV19 with TRBJ1-5; D is perhaps TRBD1 (5 bases). The CDR3 spans 13 residues. The germline CDR1 and CDR2 sequences are LNHDA and SQIVND (reference sequence). V lost 7 bases to trimming and J lost 3 bases, with 10 bases between them. The CDR3 DNA reads as TGTGCCAGTACAGGGTACCCCAATCAGCCCCAGCATTTT. Its translation: CASTGYPNQPQHF.

The chain has TRBV4-3 and TRBJ1-1; D gene uncertain. CDR1 is LGHNA, CDR2 YSLEER, per germline. V was trimmed by 0 bases and J by 4 bases, leaving 12 bases between them. The CDR3 spans 15 residues. CDR3: CASSQEPRQPTEAFF. In DNA, the CDR3 is TGCGCCAGCAGCCAAGAGCCGAGGCAGCCCACTGAAGCTTTCTTT.

The chain joins TRBV12-3 or TRBV12-4 to TRBJ2-3; TRBD2 matches at 8 bases. The CDR3 extends over 12 amino acids. V trimming: 7 bases; J trimming: 7 bases; junction bases outside the gene matches: 4. The CDR3 DNA reads TGTGCCAGCAAGCCTAGCGGGTATACGCAGTATTTT. Protein: CASKPSGYTQYF.

Notes on this clonotype: A much larger clone is a single base away; this may be a read error. This chain connects TRBV7-2 to TRBJ1-3; D is undetermined. This CDR3 has 14 residues. CDR1 and CDR2 (germline): SGHTA, FQGNSA. With 3 bases removed from V and 4 bases from J, the gap between germline ends came to 10 bases. The CDR3 reads CASSFRWPGNTIYF. Written as DNA, the CDR3 is TGTGCCAGCAGCTTCCGGTGGCCCGGAAACACCATATATTTT.

This clonotype was observed a handful of times. The chain couples TRBV6-1 to TRBJ2-3; 8 nucleotides agree with TRBD2. The CDR3 length is 15 residues. CDR1 and CDR2 from the germline V gene are MNHNS and SASEGT. V lost 3 bases and J lost 6; bases outside the gene matches: 8. The CDR3: CASSDRSGSTDTQYF. The CDR3 DNA reads as TGTGCCAGCAGTGATAGGAGCGGGAGTACGGATACGCAGTATTTT.